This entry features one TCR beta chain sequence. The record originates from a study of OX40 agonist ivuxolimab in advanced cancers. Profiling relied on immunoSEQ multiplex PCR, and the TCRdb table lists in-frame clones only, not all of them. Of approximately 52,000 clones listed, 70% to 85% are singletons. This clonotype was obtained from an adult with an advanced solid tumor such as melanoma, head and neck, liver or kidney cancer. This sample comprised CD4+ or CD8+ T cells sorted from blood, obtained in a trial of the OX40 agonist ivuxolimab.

The CDR3 region has the DNA TGTGCCAGCTCACCAGTGGTCGGGGAGACCCAGTACTTC. This sequence encodes CASSPVVGETQYF. J is TRBJ2-5 and V is TRBV18; D not resolved. Between the trimmed V and J ends, which lost 2 bases and 5 bases, there was a span of 9 bases. Germline V gives CDR1 KGHSH, CDR2 LQKENI. There are 13 residues in the CDR3.